Following are 24 T cell receptor beta chains from one sample sequenced in a study of blood T cell repertoires in COVID-19. The repertoire was sequenced with immunoSEQ multiplex PCR; TCRdb's copy has only in-frame clones and lacks some. Of around 150,000 clones listed, 87% are singletons. Sequencing was performed on peripheral blood. All receptors come from a human donor in a cohort sampled during active COVID-19.

This clone was detected once. The CDR3 spells CASSPRGGHRDEQYF. CDR3 sequence (DNA): TGTGCCAGCAGCCCGAGGGGGGGACACCGGGACGAGCAGTACTTC. The chain joins TRBV9 to TRBJ2-7, with D maybe TRBD2 (7 bases). CDR3 length: 15 amino acids. Germline CDR1 SGDLS, CDR2 YYNGEE. The V gene lost 4 bases and the J gene lost 5 bases, with 19 bases spanning the gap. The full variable domain, its missing parts supplied by reference TRBV9 and TRBJ2-7, is DSGVTQTPKHLITATGQRVTLRCSPRSGDLSVYWYQQSLDQGLQFLIQYYNGEERAKGNILERFSAQQFPDLHSELNLSSLELGDSALYFCASSPRGGHRDEQYFGPGTRLTVT.

This chain connects TRBV27 to TRBJ1-4, with 8 bases aligning to TRBD1. Trimming cost V 0 bases and J 13 bases; bases outside gene matches: 7. This CDR3 has 14 amino acids. The germline V gene encodes CDR1 MNHEY and CDR2 SMNVEV (reference sequence). CDR3 DNA sequence: TGTGCCAGCAGTTTATCCCGGGTCGGGACAGGACTGTTTTTT. It yields the protein CASSLSRVGTGLFF. The whole variable domain, filled in from reference TRBV27 and TRBJ1-4, reads EAQVTQNPRYLITVTGKKLTVTCSQNMNHEYMSWYRQDPGLGLRQIYYSMNVEVTDKGDVPEGYKVSRKEKRNFPLILESPSPNQTSLYFCASSLSRVGTGLFFGSGTQLSVL.

The rearrangement links TRBV27 to TRBJ1-5, with D possibly matching TRBD1 (5 bases). V lost 6 bases and J 0 bases, leaving 6 bases between the germline ends. CDR1 is MNHEY, CDR2 SMNVEV, per germline (reference sequence). The CDR3 has 13 amino acids. As DNA, the CDR3 is TGTGCCAGCAGGCAGGGTAGCAATCAGCCCCAGCATTTT. Protein product: CASRQGSNQPQHF.

The chain couples TRBV5-1 to TRBJ2-7; 7 positions match TRBD1. The V gene's germline CDR1 is SGHRS and CDR2 YFSETQ. V lost 3 bases and J lost 2; bases outside the gene matches: 8. The CDR3 sequence is 15 residues long. The CDR3 loop reads CASSYSQGVAYEQYF. The CDR3 DNA is TGCGCCAGCAGCTACTCCCAGGGGGTGGCCTACGAGCAGTACTTC.

This chain uses TRBV5-3 with TRBJ2-3; 12 positions match TRBD2. TRBV5-3 is noted as an ORF with a role that remains uncertain. The CDR3 spans 22 residues. J lost 2 bases, V lost 4 bases, and 23 bases had no gene match. Here the CDR3 DNA reads TGTGCCAGAAGCCCCCAGAGGGTGACTAGCGGGAGCGAACATCGGGTCACAGATACGCAGTATTTT. It is translated as CARSPQRVTSGSEHRVTDTQYF.

This sequence joins TRBV4-1 and TRBJ1-3; D is uncertain. The germline CDR1 and CDR2 sequences are MGHRA and YSYEKL. This CDR3 is 15 amino acids long. Trimming removed 0 bases from V and 1 base from J, with 7 bases in between. CDR3 coding DNA: TGCGCCAGCAGCCAAGATCGGCGGTCTGGAAACACCATATATTTT. Translated: CASSQDRRSGNTIYF.

The gene calls are TRBV16 and TRBJ2-2; D call uncertain. The CDR3 extends over 13 amino acids. Trimming cost V 2 bases and J 6 bases, with 7 bases left between them. Germline CDR1 and CDR2: KGHSY and FQNENV. The CDR3 loop reads CASSQVSAGELFF. DNA of the CDR3: TGTGCCAGCAGCCAAGTGAGCGCCGGGGAGCTGTTTTTT.

This clone was detected once. The J gene is TRBJ2-2, the V gene TRBV6-1; D possibly corresponds to TRBD2 (5 bases). V gave up 2 bases and J gave up 7 bases, with 8 bases separating them. CDR1 is MNHNS and CDR2 is SASEGT in the germline V gene. This CDR3 contains 13 residues. The CDR3: CASSEWSGGELFF. The CDR3 DNA follows: TGTGCCAGCAGTGAATGGAGCGGCGGGGAGCTGTTTTTT.

V usage is TRBV19 and J usage is TRBJ2-7, with TRBD2 identical over 13 bases. Germline assignment: CDR1 LNHDA and CDR2 SQIVND (reference sequence). V dropped 5 bases and J dropped 4; count of bases not matched to a gene: 5. The CDR3 is made up of 15 amino acids. CDR3 DNA sequence: TGTGCCAGTAGTGCGGGACTAGCGGGATTGTACGAGCAGTACTTC. Translated: CASSAGLAGLYEQYF.

The V call is TRBV5-6, the J call TRBJ2-7; tentatively, D is TRBD2 (5 bases). With 3 bases removed from V and 3 bases from J, the gap between germline ends came to 16 bases. CDR1 and CDR2 from the germline V gene are SGHDT and YYEEEE. The CDR3 is 15 amino acids. DNA of the CDR3: TGTGCCAGCAGCTACCTAAAGACGGCGGGCTACGAGCAGTACTTC. Amino acid sequence: CASSYLKTAGYEQYF.

The chain has TRBV13 and TRBJ2-5, with a weak D call TRBD2 (7 bases). V lost 5 bases and J lost 1, with 11 bases in between. CDR1 and CDR2 (germline): PRHDT, FYEKMQ (reference sequence). CDR3 size: 14 residues. The CDR3 protein is CASSPGGPQETQYF. The DNA of the CDR3 is TGTGCCAGCAGCCCCGGGGGGCCCCAAGAGACCCAGTACTTC.

The table lists this clone with a count of one. The V gene is TRBV18, the J gene TRBJ2-5, with 7 bases lining up with TRBD2. From germline, CDR1 is KGHSH and CDR2 LQKENI. J was trimmed by 0 bases and V by 5 bases; bases with no gene match: 21. The CDR3 contains 20 residues. The CDR3 region has the DNA TGTGCCAGCTCAACTGGCCTAGCGGAGGGAGCGGAACCCTACCAAGAGACCCAGTACTTC. Residues: CASSTGLAEGAEPYQETQYF.

This chain connects TRBV28 to TRBJ2-4; possibly TRBD2 for D (7 bases). Trimming left V 8 bases short and J 5 bases short, with 22 bases between. From germline, CDR1 is MDHEN and CDR2 SYDVKM. The length of the CDR3 is 16 residues. This chain's CDR3 is CASSSPVGGAQNIQYF. CDR3 sequence (DNA): TGTGCCAGCTCCTCACCAGTTGGGGGGGCCCAAAACATTCAGTACTTC.

This clone was observed once. The CDR3: CAWSVIRLAATYEQYF. CDR3 in DNA: TGTGCCTGGAGTGTGATCAGGCTAGCGGCAACCTACGAGCAGTACTTC. This chain connects TRBV30 to TRBJ2-7, with TRBD2 identical over 7 bases. Germline V lookup: CDR1 GTSNPN, CDR2 SVGIG (reference sequence). J lost 2 bases, V lost 0 bases, and 10 bases had no gene match. This CDR3 comprises 16 residues.

The CDR3 loop reads CASSYSGTDSNQPQHF. CDR3 nucleotide sequence: TGTGCCAGCAGTTACTCAGGGACAGATAGCAATCAGCCCCAGCATTTT. V and J are TRBV6-6 and TRBJ1-5; the match to TRBD1 covers 7 bases. V shed 0 bases, J shed 0 bases, and the junction held 2 bases outside the gene matches. Germline CDR1 reads MNHNY; CDR2 reads SVGAGI (reference sequence). CDR3 length: 16 amino acids.

This clone was recorded once. The CDR3 bases are TGCGCCAGCAGCGTCGGGGGGGCGCTCACCGGGGAGCTGTTTTTT. This sequence encodes CASSVGGALTGELFF. The chain combines TRBV5-1 with TRBJ2-2, with TRBD2 matching 8 bases. The CDR3 sequence is 15 residues long. Germline CDR1 reads SGHRS; CDR2 reads YFSETQ. The ends lost 4 bases at V and 4 bases at J; junction bases unmatched: 6.

This chain joins TRBV6-6 and TRBJ2-7; 9 nucleotides match TRBD2. The CDR3 covers 14 residues. CDR1 is MNHNY, CDR2 SVGAGI, per germline (reference sequence). Trimming removed 6 bases from V and 3 bases from J; junction bases left unmatched: 6. The CDR3 DNA follows: TGTGCCAGCAGGTTTAGCGGGAGAGACTACGAGCAGTACTTC. As protein: CASRFSGRDYEQYF.

This clone has only one observation. CDR3 nucleotides: TGTGCCTGGAGTGGGAGTACCGGTAGCCATAATGAAAAACTGTTTTTT. Translating gives CAWSGSTGSHNEKLFF. This rearrangement joins TRBV30 to TRBJ1-4; D remains unclear. CDR3 size: 16 residues. The germline V and J ends were trimmed by 1 base and 4 bases, with 16 bases remaining between them. Germline V CDR1 and CDR2: GTSNPN, SVGIG (reference sequence).

The chain combines TRBV28 with TRBJ1-2; D gene uncertain. CDR1 MDHEN and CDR2 SYDVKM come from the germline V gene. This CDR3 has 16 amino acids. Trimming removed 4 bases from V and 3 bases from J, with 18 bases in between. In DNA form, the CDR3 reads TGTGCCAGCAGTTCTCCGGTAGGCTATCTAGACTATGGCTACACCTTC. Translation gives CASSSPVGYLDYGYTF.

CDR3 DNA: TGTGCCTGGAGTGGTGGGAGGGATCAGTTCTTC. It translates to CAWSGGRDQFF. V and J are TRBV30 and TRBJ2-1; 7 bases align to TRBD2. This CDR3 contains 11 residues. Looked up from germline, CDR1 is GTSNPN and CDR2 is SVGIG (reference sequence). The V segment lost 1 base and the J segment 13 bases; nucleotides outside the gene matches: 4.

V and J are TRBV5-1 and TRBJ1-1; 9 bases align to TRBD1. Germline V gene lookup returns CDR1 SGHRS and CDR2 YFSETQ. The length of the CDR3 is 15 residues. The ends lost 7 bases at V and 1 base at J; junction bases unmatched: 8. The CDR3 region has the DNA TGCGCCAGCCGCGTACGGACAGGGGAGAACACTGAAGCTTTCTTT. The encoded protein is CASRVRTGENTEAFF.

The genes are TRBV19 and TRBJ1-6; D gene unclear. CDR3 length: 14 residues. The ends were cut back, 1 base at V and 9 bases at J, with 10 bases in the middle. Germline V gene data show CDR1 as LNHDA and CDR2 as SQIVND (reference sequence). The DNA of the CDR3 is TGTGCCAGTAGTATAGGAGATATCGCTTCACCCCTCCACTTT. This sequence encodes CASSIGDIASPLHF.

The V and J genes are TRBV11-3 and TRBJ1-2, with 7 bases identical to TRBD1. Germline V gene data show CDR1 as SGHNT and CDR2 as YENEEA. This CDR3 is built from 14 residues. V trimming: 0 bases; J trimming: 7 bases; junction bases outside the gene matches: 5. The chain's CDR3 is CASSLDLRTGGYTF. As DNA, the CDR3 is TGTGCCAGCAGCTTAGATCTGAGGACAGGTGGCTACACCTTC.

The genes are TRBV18 and TRBJ1-4; the D gene is possibly TRBD1 (6 bases). With 2 bases removed from V and 8 bases from J, the gap between germline ends came to 12 bases. The V gene's germline CDR1 is KGHSH and CDR2 LQKENI. The CDR3 covers 14 residues. CDR3 DNA: TGTGCCAGCTCACCATCAGGGGTGGAGGAAAAACTGTTTTTT. The encoded protein is CASSPSGVEEKLFF.